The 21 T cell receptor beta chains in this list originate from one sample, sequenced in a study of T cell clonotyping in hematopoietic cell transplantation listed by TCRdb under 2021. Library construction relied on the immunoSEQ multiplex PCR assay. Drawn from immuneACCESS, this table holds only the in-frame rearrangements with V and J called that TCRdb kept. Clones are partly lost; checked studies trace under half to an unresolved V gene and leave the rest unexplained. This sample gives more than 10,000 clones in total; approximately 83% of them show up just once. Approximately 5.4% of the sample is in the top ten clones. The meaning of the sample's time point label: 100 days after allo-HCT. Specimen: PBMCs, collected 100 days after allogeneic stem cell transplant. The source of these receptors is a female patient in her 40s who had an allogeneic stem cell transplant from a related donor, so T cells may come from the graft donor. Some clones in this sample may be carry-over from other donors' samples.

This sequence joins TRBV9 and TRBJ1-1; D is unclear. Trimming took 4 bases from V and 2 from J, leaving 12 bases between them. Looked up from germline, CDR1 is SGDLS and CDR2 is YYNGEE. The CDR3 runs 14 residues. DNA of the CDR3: TGTGCCAGCAGCACCCCCGGAACCAACACTGAAGCTTTCTTT. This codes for CASSTPGTNTEAFF.

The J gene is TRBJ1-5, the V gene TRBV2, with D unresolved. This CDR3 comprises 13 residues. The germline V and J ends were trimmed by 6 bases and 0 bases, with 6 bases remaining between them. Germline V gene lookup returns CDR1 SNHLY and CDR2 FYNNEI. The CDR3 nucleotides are TGTGCCAGCAGGCAGAATAGCAATCAGCCCCAGCATTTT. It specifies CASRQNSNQPQHF.

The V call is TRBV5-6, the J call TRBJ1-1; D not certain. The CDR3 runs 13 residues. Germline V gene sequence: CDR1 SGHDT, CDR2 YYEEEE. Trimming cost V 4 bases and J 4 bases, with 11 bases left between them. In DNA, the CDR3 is TGTGCCAGCAGCGAGGACGTGGGCACTGAAGCTTTCTTT. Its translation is CASSEDVGTEAFF. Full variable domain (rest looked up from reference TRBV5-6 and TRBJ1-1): DAGVTQSPTHLIKTRGQQVTLRCSPKSGHDTVSWYQQALGQGPQFIFQYYEEEERQRGNFPDRFSGHQFPNYSSELNVNALLLGDSALYLCASSEDVGTEAFFGQGTRLTVV.

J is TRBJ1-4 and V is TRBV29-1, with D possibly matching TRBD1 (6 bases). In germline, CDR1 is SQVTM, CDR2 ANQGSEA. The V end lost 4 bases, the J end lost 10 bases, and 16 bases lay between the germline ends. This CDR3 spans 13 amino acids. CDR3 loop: CSVGSGEGGKLFF. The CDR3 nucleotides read TGCAGCGTTGGATCAGGGGAGGGTGGAAAACTGTTTTTT.

This chain's CDR3 is CASSDSGIGYTF. Here the CDR3 DNA reads TGTGCCAGCAGTGACTCGGGGATTGGCTACACCTTC. The V call is TRBV2, the J call TRBJ1-2, with D hard to call. Germline assignment: CDR1 SNHLY and CDR2 FYNNEI. The CDR3 length is 12 residues. Trimming stripped 3 bases from V and 7 bases from J, with 9 bases between.

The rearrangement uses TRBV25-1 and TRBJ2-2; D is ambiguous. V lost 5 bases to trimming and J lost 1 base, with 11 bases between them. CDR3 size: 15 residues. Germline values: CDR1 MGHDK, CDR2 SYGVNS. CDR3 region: CASSKVQRNTGELFF. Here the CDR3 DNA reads TGTGCCAGCAGTAAGGTACAGCGGAACACCGGGGAGCTGTTTTTT.

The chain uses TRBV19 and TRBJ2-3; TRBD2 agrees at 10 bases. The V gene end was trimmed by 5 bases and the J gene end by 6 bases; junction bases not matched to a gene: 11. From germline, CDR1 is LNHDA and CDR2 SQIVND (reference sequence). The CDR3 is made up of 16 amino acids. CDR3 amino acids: CASSYAASGSGDTQYF. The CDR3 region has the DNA TGTGCCAGTAGTTACGCTGCTAGCGGGAGCGGGGATACGCAGTATTTT.

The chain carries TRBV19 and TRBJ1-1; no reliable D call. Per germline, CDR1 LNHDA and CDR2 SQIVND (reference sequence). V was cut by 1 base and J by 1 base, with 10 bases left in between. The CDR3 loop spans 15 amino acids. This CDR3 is CASSIGEGENTEAFF. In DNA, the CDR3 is TGTGCCAGTAGTATAGGGGAGGGTGAGAACACTGAAGCTTTCTTT.

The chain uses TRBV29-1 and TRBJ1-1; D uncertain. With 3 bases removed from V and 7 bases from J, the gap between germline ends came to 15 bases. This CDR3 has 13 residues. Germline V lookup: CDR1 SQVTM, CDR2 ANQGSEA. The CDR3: CSVDRFTDFEAFF. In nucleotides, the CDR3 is TGCAGCGTTGACCGGTTTACTGACTTTGAAGCTTTCTTT.

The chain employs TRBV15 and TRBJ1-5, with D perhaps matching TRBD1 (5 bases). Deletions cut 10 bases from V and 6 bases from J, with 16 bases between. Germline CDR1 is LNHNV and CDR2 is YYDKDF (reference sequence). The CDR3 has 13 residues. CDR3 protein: CANPPGFGQPQHF. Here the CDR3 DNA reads TGTGCCAACCCCCCAGGGTTCGGTCAGCCCCAGCATTTT.

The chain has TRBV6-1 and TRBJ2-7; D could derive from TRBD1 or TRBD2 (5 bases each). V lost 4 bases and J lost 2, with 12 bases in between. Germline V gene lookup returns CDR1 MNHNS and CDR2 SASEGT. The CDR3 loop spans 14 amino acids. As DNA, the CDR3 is TGTGCCAGCAGTGGCCGGGACGCCGCCTACGAGCAGTACTTC. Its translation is CASSGRDAAYEQYF.

The CDR3 is CASSDTYEQYF. DNA for the CDR3: TGTGCCAGCTCCGACACCTACGAGCAGTACTTC. The chain joins TRBV28 to TRBJ2-7; no clear D. Trimming shortened V by 8 bases and J by 2 bases, and 7 bases separated the two germline ends. Germline V gene sequence: CDR1 MDHEN, CDR2 SYDVKM. The CDR3 length is 11 residues.

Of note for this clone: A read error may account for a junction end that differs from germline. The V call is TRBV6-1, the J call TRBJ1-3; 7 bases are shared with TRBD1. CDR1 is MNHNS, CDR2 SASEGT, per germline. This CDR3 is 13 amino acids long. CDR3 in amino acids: CAGSPGGGNTIYF. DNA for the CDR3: TGTGCCGGCAGTCCAGGGGGGGGAAACACCATATATTTT.

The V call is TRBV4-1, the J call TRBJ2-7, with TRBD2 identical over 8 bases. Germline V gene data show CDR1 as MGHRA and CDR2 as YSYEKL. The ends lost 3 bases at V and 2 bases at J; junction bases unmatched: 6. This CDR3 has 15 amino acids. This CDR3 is CASSQASGSTYEQYF. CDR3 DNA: TGCGCCAGCAGCCAGGCTAGCGGGTCTACCTACGAGCAGTACTTC.

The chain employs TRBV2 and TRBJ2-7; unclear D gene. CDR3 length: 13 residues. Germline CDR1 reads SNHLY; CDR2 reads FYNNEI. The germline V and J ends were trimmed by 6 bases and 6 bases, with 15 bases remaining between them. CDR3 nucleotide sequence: TGTGCCAGCAGCCAGGAGAACGTAGGCGAGCAGTACTTC. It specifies CASSQENVGEQYF.

Here the CDR3 reads CAKGGLSNTEAFF. CDR3 sequence (DNA): TGTGCCAAGGGGGGACTCTCGAACACTGAAGCTTTCTTT. The genes are TRBV19 and TRBJ1-1; TRBD1 is a possible D gene (6 bases). The CDR3 is 13 amino acids. V was shortened by 10 bases and J by 1 base, with 13 bases between the two germline ends. Germline CDR1 is LNHDA and CDR2 is SQIVND (reference sequence). Complete variable domain (other parts from reference TRBV19 and TRBJ1-1): DGGITQSPKYLFRKEGQNVTLSCEQNLNHDAMYWYRQDPGQGLRLIYYSQIVNDFQKGDIAEGYSVSREKKESFPLTVTSAQKNPTAFYLCAKGGLSNTEAFFGQGTRLTVV.

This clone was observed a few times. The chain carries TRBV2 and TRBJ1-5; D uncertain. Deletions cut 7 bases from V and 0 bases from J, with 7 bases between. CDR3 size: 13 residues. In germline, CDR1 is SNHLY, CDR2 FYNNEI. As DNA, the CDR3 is TGTGCCAGCAAGGGTAATAGCAATCAGCCCCAGCATTTT. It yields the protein CASKGNSNQPQHF.

CDR3 in amino acids: CASSKLGGHEQYF. The CDR3 DNA sequence: TGTGCCAGCAGCAAACTGGGGGGACACGAGCAGTACTTC. This rearrangement joins TRBV7-6 to TRBJ2-7; D may be TRBD2 (6 bases). CDR1 and CDR2 (germline): SGHVS, FNYEAQ. The CDR3 is made up of 13 amino acids. Trimming stripped 5 bases from V and 5 bases from J, with 13 bases between. Complete variable domain (other parts from reference TRBV7-6 and TRBJ2-7): GAGVSQSPRYKVTKRGQDVALRCDPISGHVSLYWYRQALGQGPEFLTYFNYEAQQDKSGLPNDRFSAERPEGSISTLTIQRTEQRDSAMYRCASSKLGGHEQYFGPGTRLTVT.

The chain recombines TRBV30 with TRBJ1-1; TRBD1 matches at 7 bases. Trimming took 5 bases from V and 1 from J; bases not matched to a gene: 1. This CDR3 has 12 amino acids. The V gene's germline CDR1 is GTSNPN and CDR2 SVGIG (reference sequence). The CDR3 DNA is TGTGCCTGGGGGACAGCGAACACTGAAGCTTTCTTT. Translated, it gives CAWGTANTEAFF.

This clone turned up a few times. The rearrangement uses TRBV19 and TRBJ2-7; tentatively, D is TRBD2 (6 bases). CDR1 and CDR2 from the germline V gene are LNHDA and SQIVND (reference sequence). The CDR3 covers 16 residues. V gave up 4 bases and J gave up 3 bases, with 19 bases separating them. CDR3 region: CASSTGLTDFDYEQYF. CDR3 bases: TGTGCCAGTAGTACGGGACTGACAGACTTTGACTACGAGCAGTACTTC.

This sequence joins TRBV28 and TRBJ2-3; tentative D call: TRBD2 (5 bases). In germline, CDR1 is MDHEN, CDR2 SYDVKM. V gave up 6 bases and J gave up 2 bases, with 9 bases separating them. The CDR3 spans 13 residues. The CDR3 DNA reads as TGTGCCAGCAGAGCGGCTAACACAGATACGCAGTATTTT. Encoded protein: CASRAANTDTQYF.